The 14 T cell receptor beta chains listed next were all sequenced from one sample in a study of beta chain features in type 1 diabetes. The study, taken as a whole, reports: Patients with Type 1 diabetes showed moderately but significantly shorter TCRB CDR3s in all four CD4+ subsets.

Reverse transcription of all isolated RNA meant that expressed TCRB transcripts were sequenced. Profiled with immunoSEQ multiplex PCR; TCRdb holds only in-frame clones, not every one. The data show around 650,000 clones, around an eighth seen once. These receptors are not linked to any known antigen. The sample taken for sequencing was naive CD4+ T cells from blood. The source is a man between 25 and 39 years old with type 1 diabetes.

This clone has only a few counts. V usage is TRBV5-1 and J usage is TRBJ2-7, with TRBD2 as a possible D gene (6 bases). In germline, CDR1 is SGHRS, CDR2 YFSETQ. The CDR3 has 14 residues. The V end lost 0 bases, the J end lost 3 bases, and 10 bases lay between the germline ends. The DNA for the CDR3 is TGCGCCAGCAGCTTGGTGCCGGACTACTACGAGCAGTACTTC. Its protein product is CASSLVPDYYEQYF.

The chain links TRBV7-2 to TRBJ2-5; 8 nucleotides match TRBD2. The J segment lost 3 bases and the V segment lost 5 bases, leaving 5 bases of the junction unmatched. The CDR3 spans 14 residues. The germline V gene has CDR1 SGHTA and CDR2 FQGNSA. The CDR3 DNA is TGTGCCAGCAGCATTGGACTAGCAGAAGAGACCCAGTACTTC. It codes for CASSIGLAEETQYF. Full variable domain (remainder filled in from reference TRBV7-2 and TRBJ2-5): GAGVSQSPSNKVTEKGKDVELRCDPISGHTALYWYRQSLGQGLEFLIYFQGNSAPDKSGLPSDRFSAERTGGSVSTLTIQRTQQEDSAVYLCASSIGLAEETQYFGPGTRLLVL.

V gene TRBV7-2 combines with J gene TRBJ2-6; 8 bases are shared with TRBD1. The CDR3 spans 19 residues. Germline-derived CDR1 and CDR2 are SGHTA and FQGNSA. Germline trimming cut 5 bases from V and 0 bases from J; bases unmatched to any gene: 12. The DNA of the CDR3 is TGTGCCAGCAGCAGACCCCAACAGGGGGTTAGCTCTGGGGCCAACGTCCTGACTTTC. Its protein product is CASSRPQQGVSSGANVLTF. The full variable domain, rest sourced from reference TRBV7-2 and TRBJ2-6, is GAGVSQSPSNKVTEKGKDVELRCDPISGHTALYWYRQSLGQGLEFLIYFQGNSAPDKSGLPSDRFSAERTGGSVSTLTIQRTQQEDSAVYLCASSRPQQGVSSGANVLTFGAGSRLTVL.

This clone was recorded a few times. The chain uses TRBV30 and TRBJ2-7; 9 nucleotides align to TRBD1. Unmatched junction bases numbered 10, after V lost 7 bases and J lost 3 bases. The CDR3 is 14 amino acids. Germline CDR1 and CDR2: GTSNPN and SVGIG (reference sequence). CDR3 protein: CAYEPGQGFYEQYF. CDR3 in DNA: TGTGCCTACGAACCGGGACAGGGCTTCTACGAGCAGTACTTC.

There are a few counts of this clone. This rearrangement joins TRBV4-3 to TRBJ2-2; D is unclear. V was clipped by 0 bases and J by 2 bases, with 7 bases between them. The CDR3 has 15 residues. CDR1 is LGHNA, CDR2 YSLEER, per germline. The CDR3 is CASSQDIQNTGELFF. The CDR3, as DNA: TGCGCCAGCAGCCAAGATATACAAAACACCGGGGAGCTGTTTTTT.

The chain recombines TRBV14 with TRBJ2-7; D might be TRBD1 (5 bases). V was trimmed by 3 bases and J by 5 bases, leaving 17 bases between them. The CDR3 length is 15 residues. CDR1 and CDR2 (germline): SGHDN, FVKESK. CDR3 protein: CASSQDIHLADEQYF. Written as DNA, the CDR3 is TGTGCCAGCAGCCAGGACATTCACCTCGCCGACGAGCAGTACTTC. The whole variable domain, remainder taken from reference TRBV14 and TRBJ2-7, is EAGVTQFPSHSVIEKGQTVTLRCDPISGHDNLYWYRRVMGKEIKFLLHFVKESKQDESGMPNNRFLAERTGGTYSTLKVQPAELEDSGVYFCASSQDIHLADEQYFGPGTRLTVT.

The chain combines TRBV4-3 with TRBJ2-1; 8 bases match TRBD2. The CDR3 runs 17 residues. Germline V gene data show CDR1 as LGHNA and CDR2 as YSLEER. The ends lost 0 bases at V and 4 bases at J; junction bases unmatched: 8. The CDR3 sequence: CASSQEGSGGGYNEQFF. The CDR3, as DNA: TGCGCCAGCAGCCAAGAAGGGAGCGGGGGTGGTTACAATGAGCAGTTCTTC.

This clone was found a few times. V is TRBV21-1 and J is TRBJ2-1; TRBD2 was called by the table and not checked on the DNA. TRBV21-1 is shown as a pseudogene. The CDR3 has 14 amino acids. CDR3 nucleotide sequence: TGTGCCAGCAGCAACGTAGGCACTGAGGATGAGCAGTTCTTC. It yields the protein CASSNVGTEDEQFF.

This clone turned up a few times. V usage is TRBV7-9 and J usage is TRBJ1-5; weak D call: TRBD1 (5 bases). Trimming left V 2 bases short and J 5 bases short, with 10 bases between. CDR3 length: 14 amino acids. The germline V gene has CDR1 SEHNR and CDR2 FQNEAQ (reference sequence). The CDR3 nucleotides are TGTGCCAGCAGCTTATCGGGGGGGTATCAGCCCCAGCATTTT. This translates into CASSLSGGYQPQHF.

This clone was counted a few times. V is TRBV30 and J is TRBJ2-5; 8 bases are shared with TRBD1. This CDR3 contains 14 residues. Germline trimming cut 2 bases from V and 7 bases from J; bases unmatched to any gene: 9. CDR1 is GTSNPN and CDR2 is SVGIG in the germline V gene (reference sequence). The CDR3 DNA reads TGTGCCTGGAGTACCAGGGGGCGACCCGGGACCCAGTACTTC. It translates to CAWSTRGRPGTQYF.

In its sample, this clone was seen a few times. J is TRBJ2-7 and V is TRBV6-5; D uncertain. CDR3 length equals 14 residues. Per germline, CDR1 MNHEY and CDR2 SVGAGI. V was shortened by 0 bases and J by 2 bases, with 8 bases between the two germline ends. The DNA for the CDR3 is TGTGCCAGCAGTTACTCGTCAGAAACCTACGAGCAGTACTTC. Amino acid sequence: CASSYSSETYEQYF.

The chain recombines TRBV2 with TRBJ2-5; 8 nucleotides align to TRBD1. CDR1 is SNHLY and CDR2 is FYNNEI in the germline V gene. V lost 5 bases and J lost 5; bases outside the gene matches: 7. The CDR3 is made up of 14 amino acids. The DNA for the CDR3 is TGTGCCAGCAGTTACCAGGGGGCTGTGGAGACCCAGTACTTC. This sequence encodes CASSYQGAVETQYF. Combining the CDR3 with reference TRBV2 and TRBJ2-5 gives the whole variable domain EPEVTQTPSHQVTQMGQEVILRCVPISNHLYFYWYRQILGQKVEFLVSFYNNEISEKSEIFDDQFSVERPDGSNFTLKIRSTKLEDSAMYFCASSYQGAVETQYFGPGTRLLVL.

The chain links TRBV5-1 to TRBJ2-3; a weak D match, TRBD2 (6 bases). The CDR3 covers 14 residues. V lost 0 bases, J lost 2 bases, and 7 bases lay in between. From germline, CDR1 is SGHRS and CDR2 YFSETQ. The CDR3 spells CASSLGTTTDTQYF. The CDR3 DNA reads as TGCGCCAGCAGCTTGGGGACTACCACAGATACGCAGTATTTT.

In regard to this clone: Different DNA sequences within this sample yield the same CDR3. The chain combines TRBV14 with TRBJ1-2; D not resolved. V was shortened by 1 base and J by 3 bases, with 6 bases between the two germline ends. Germline CDR1 reads SGHDN; CDR2 reads FVKESK. The CDR3 has 13 residues. The CDR3 DNA sequence: TGTGCCAGCAGCCAAGGACGTGACTATGGCTACACCTTC. Translated, it gives CASSQGRDYGYTF.